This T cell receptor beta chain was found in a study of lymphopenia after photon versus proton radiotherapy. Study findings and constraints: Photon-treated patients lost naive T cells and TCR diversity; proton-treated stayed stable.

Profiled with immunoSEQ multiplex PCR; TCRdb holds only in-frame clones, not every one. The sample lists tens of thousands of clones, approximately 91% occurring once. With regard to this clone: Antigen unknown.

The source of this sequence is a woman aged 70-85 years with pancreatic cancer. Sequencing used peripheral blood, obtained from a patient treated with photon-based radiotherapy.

The CDR3 sequence: CAMFGGVGEQYF. The CDR3 region has the DNA TGTGCCATGTTTGGGGGAGTAGGCGAGCAGTACTTC. The rearrangement links TRBV21-1 to TRBJ2-7. TRBV21-1 is reported as a pseudogene. The CDR3 has 12 residues.